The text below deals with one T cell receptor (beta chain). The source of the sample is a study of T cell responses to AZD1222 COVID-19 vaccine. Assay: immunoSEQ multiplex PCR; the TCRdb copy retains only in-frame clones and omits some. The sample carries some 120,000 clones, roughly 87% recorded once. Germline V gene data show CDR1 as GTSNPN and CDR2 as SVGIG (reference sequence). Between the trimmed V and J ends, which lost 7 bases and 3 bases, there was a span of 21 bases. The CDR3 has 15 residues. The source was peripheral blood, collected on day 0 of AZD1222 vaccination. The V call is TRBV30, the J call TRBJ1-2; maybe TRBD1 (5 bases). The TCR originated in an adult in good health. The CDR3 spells CASTLGEGLDYGYTF. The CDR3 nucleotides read TGTGCCTCGACCCTAGGGGAGGGTCTGGACTATGGCTACACCTTC.